This TCR beta chain appears in the sequencing data of a study of regulatory T cells in long-lasting Graves disease. Study results and caveats: Persistent Graves' patients showed less TCR diversity than newly diagnosed ones.

Libraries of TCR beta came from iRepertoire HTBI primers plus Arm-PCR of CDR3 regions. MiXCR was run by TCRdb on the multiplex PCR reads, yielding one entry per CDR3 protein. The sample contains around 400,000 distinct CDR3 sequences, around 16% of which appear only once. The CDR3 runs 15 residues. Trimming removed 6 bases from V and 5 bases from J, with 19 bases in between. CDR1 MDHEN and CDR2 SYDVKM come from the germline V gene. Of note for this clonotype: The target antigen is unknown.

Indicated time point: newly diagnosed GD, antithyroid drugs for less than 3 months. PBMCs provided the RNA from which the TCR library was made. The sample in question was peripheral blood mononuclear cells (PBMCs), obtained at new diagnosis, from a patient treated with antithyroid drugs. The receptor was derived from a female donor with Graves disease. The chain links TRBV28 to TRBJ1-1; a possible D gene is TRBD1 (6 bases). The CDR3 is CASRKGGGAETEAFF. The DNA for the CDR3 is TGTGCCAGCAGGAAAGGGGGGGGCGCGGAGACTGAAGCTTTCTTT.